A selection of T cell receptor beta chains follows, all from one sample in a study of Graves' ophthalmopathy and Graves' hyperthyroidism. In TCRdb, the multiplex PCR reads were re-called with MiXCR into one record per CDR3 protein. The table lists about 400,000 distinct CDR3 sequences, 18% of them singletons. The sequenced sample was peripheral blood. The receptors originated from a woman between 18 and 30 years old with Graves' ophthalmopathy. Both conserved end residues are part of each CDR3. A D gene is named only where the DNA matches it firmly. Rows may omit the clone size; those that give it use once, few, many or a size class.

CDR3 DNA: TGTGCCAGCAGTTGGGGACCTCAGAGCTCCTACGAGCAGTACTTC; CDR3 protein: CASSWGPQSSYEQYF; clone size: -; J gene: TRBJ2-7; D gene: -; V gene: TRBV12-3/TRBV12-4
CDR3 DNA: TGTGCCAGCAGTTCGGCAGGGGCCAATCAGCCCCAGCATTTT; CDR3 protein: CASSSAGANQPQHF; clone size: many; J gene: TRBJ1-5; D gene: -; V gene: TRBV28
CDR3 DNA: TGTGCCAGCAGCTTAGGATGGTCGGACACAAACCAAGAGACCCAGTACTTC; CDR3 protein: CASSLGWSDTNQETQYF; clone size: many; J gene: TRBJ2-5; D gene: -; V gene: TRBV7-2
CDR3 DNA: TGTGCCAGCAGTTCGGTGGAGCGGGTTTCCTACGAGCAGTACTTC; CDR3 protein: CASSSVERVSYEQYF; clone size: once; J gene: TRBJ2-7; D gene: -; V gene: TRBV6-2/TRBV6-3
CDR3 DNA: TGTGCCAGCAGTTTATACGGGGAGCAAGAGACCCAGTACTTC; CDR3 protein: CASSLYGEQETQYF; clone size: -; J gene: TRBJ2-5; D gene: -; V gene: TRBV28
CDR3 DNA: TGTGCCAGCAGCTCGGCCGCCTACGAGCAGTACTTC; CDR3 protein: CASSSAAYEQYF; clone size: many; J gene: TRBJ2-7; D gene: -; V gene: TRBV7-9
CDR3 DNA: TGTGCCAGCAGCCGGGGGACTAGCGGGGGGGCCTACAATGAGCAGTTCTTC; CDR3 protein: CASSRGTSGGAYNEQFF; clone size: -; J gene: TRBJ2-1; D gene: TRBD2; V gene: TRBV11-2
CDR3 DNA: TGTGCCAGCAGCGTCAATACGCTGAACACTGAAGCTTTCTTT; CDR3 protein: CASSVNTLNTEAFF; clone size: many; J gene: TRBJ1-1; D gene: -; V gene: TRBV9
CDR3 DNA: TGTGCCACCAGCAGAGATAGAGTGACAGCACATGAAGCTTTCTTT; CDR3 protein: CATSRDRVTAHEAFF; clone size: many; J gene: TRBJ1-1; D gene: -; V gene: TRBV15
CDR3 DNA: TGTGCCAGCAGTCCCAGGGGAACCCACGAGCAGTACTTC; CDR3 protein: CASSPRGTHEQYF; clone size: many; J gene: TRBJ2-7; D gene: -; V gene: TRBV6-1
CDR3 DNA: TGTGCCAGCAGCTTAGACCAGGTCACCGGGGAGCTGTTTTTT; CDR3 protein: CASSLDQVTGELFF; clone size: many; J gene: TRBJ2-2; D gene: -; V gene: TRBV7-9
CDR3 DNA: TGTGCCAGCTCAAAACAGGCCTCTGGAAACACCATATATTTT; CDR3 protein: CASSKQASGNTIYF; clone size: few; J gene: TRBJ1-3; D gene: -; V gene: TRBV18
CDR3 DNA: TGTGCCAGCAGTTACTCTCGAACGGGTGAAGCTTTCTTT; CDR3 protein: CASSYSRTGEAFF; clone size: many; J gene: TRBJ1-1; D gene: -; V gene: TRBV6-5
CDR3 DNA: TGTGCCAGCAGCTTAGCGCGGGGTACCTACGAGCAGTACTTC; CDR3 protein: CASSLARGTYEQYF; clone size: -; J gene: TRBJ2-7; D gene: -; V gene: TRBV7-2
CDR3 DNA: TGTGCCAGCTCGAGACAGGGCACGGCGGGAAACACCATATATTTT; CDR3 protein: CASSRQGTAGNTIYF; clone size: many; J gene: TRBJ1-3; D gene: TRBD1; V gene: TRBV18